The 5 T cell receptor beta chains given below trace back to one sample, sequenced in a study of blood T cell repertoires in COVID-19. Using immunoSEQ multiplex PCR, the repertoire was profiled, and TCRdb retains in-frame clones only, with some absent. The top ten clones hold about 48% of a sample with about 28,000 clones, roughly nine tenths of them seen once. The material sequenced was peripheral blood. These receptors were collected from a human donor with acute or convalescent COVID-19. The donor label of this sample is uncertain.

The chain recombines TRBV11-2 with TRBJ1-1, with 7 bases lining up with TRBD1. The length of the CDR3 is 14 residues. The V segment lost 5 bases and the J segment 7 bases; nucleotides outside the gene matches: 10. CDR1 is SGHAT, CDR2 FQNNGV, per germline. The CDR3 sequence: CASSARQGPDEAFF. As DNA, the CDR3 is TGTGCCAGCAGCGCCCGACAGGGACCGGATGAAGCTTTCTTT.

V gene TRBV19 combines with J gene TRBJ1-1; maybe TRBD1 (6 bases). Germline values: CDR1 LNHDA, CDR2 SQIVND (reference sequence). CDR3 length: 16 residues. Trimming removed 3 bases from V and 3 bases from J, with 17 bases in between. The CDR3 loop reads CASSIFRGGVYTEAFF. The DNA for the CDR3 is TGTGCCAGTAGTATCTTTAGAGGGGGTGTTTACACTGAAGCTTTCTTT.

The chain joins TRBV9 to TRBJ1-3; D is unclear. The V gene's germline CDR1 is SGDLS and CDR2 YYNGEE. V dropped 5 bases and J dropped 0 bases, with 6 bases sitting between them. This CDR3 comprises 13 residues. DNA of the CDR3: TGTGCCAGCAGTGGAGCCTCTGGAAACACCATATATTTT. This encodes CASSGASGNTIYF.

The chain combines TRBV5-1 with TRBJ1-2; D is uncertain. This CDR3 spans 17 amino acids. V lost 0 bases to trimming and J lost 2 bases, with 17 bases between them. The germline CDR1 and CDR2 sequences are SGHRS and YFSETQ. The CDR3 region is CASSLAARGKRNYGYTF. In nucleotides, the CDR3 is TGCGCCAGCAGCTTGGCGGCGAGAGGAAAGAGAAACTATGGCTACACCTTC.

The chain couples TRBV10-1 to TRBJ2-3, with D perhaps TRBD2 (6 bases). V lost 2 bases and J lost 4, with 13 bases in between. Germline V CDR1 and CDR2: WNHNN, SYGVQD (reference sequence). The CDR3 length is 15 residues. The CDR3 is CASSELASQADTQYF. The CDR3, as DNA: TGCGCCAGCAGTGAGCTAGCGTCCCAGGCAGATACGCAGTATTTT.